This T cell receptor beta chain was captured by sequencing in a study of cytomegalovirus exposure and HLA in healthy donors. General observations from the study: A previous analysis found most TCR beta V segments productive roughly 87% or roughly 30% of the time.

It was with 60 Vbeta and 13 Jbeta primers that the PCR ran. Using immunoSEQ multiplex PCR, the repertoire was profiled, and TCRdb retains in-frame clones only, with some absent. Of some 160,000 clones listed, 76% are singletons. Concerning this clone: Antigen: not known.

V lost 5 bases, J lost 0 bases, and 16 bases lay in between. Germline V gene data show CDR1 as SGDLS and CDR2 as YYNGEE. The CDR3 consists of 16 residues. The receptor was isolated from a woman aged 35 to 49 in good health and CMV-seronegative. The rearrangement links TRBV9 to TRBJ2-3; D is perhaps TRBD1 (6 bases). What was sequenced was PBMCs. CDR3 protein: CASRATGRSSTDTQYF. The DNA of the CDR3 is TGTGCCAGCAGAGCGACAGGACGCTCTAGCACAGATACGCAGTATTTT.